One T cell receptor (beta chain) is described in this entry. TCRdb re-analysed the PCR reads in MiXCR, keeping a single row per CDR3 protein. Altogether about 330,000 distinct CDR3 sequences are present, roughly 24% being singletons, with the ten largest covering 0.74%. The sample originates from a study of molecular identifiers for immune sequencing clone quantification. It was from roughly 21,000 to 960,000 sorted cells, with 10%, 30% or 50% RNA, that naive CD8 libraries came. The TCR sequence derives from a human donor in good health. Some libraries in this study had Jurkat cell RNA spiked in. Material for sequencing was naive CD8+ T cells from blood, with Jurkat cell RNA spiked in. As to subset: FACS-sorted CD8+CD4-CCR7+CD45RA+ naive T cells.

The CDR3 region has the DNA TGTGCCTGGGGCCGGGGGCCGGGTAATGAGCAGTTCTTC. Protein product: CAWGRGPGNEQFF. The J gene is TRBJ2-1, the V gene TRBV30; D may match TRBD1 or TRBD2 (6 bases each). Germline V gene lookup returns CDR1 GTSNPN and CDR2 SVGIG (reference sequence). V lost 5 bases, J lost 7 bases, and 15 bases lay in between. The CDR3 spans 13 residues.